The T cell receptor beta chain described here comes from a study of blood T cell repertoires in COVID-19. Study-level information: PBMCs, B-cell-depleted T cells, or T cells were the source of the cDNA or gDNA that made up the material.

V dropped 4 bases and J dropped 2 bases, with 12 bases sitting between them. The CDR3 is 15 residues long. The germline CDR1 and CDR2 sequences are SGHTA and FQGNSA. Only in-frame clones appear in the TCRdb table, and some are missing; sequencing was by immunoSEQ multiplex PCR. The sample yields about 82,000 clones, just under 85% seen once. V usage is TRBV7-2 and J usage is TRBJ1-3; D is ambiguous. Sequences were obtained from peripheral blood. This TCR came from a man at least 80 years old with active or convalescent COVID-19. The DNA of the CDR3 is TGTGCCAGCAGCTCCAATCACGGTACTGGAAACACCATATATTTT. This gives the protein CASSSNHGTGNTIYF.